This TCR beta chain was captured in a study of blood T cell repertoires in COVID-19. Across the whole study: Specimens from acute and convalescent COVID-19 originated in the United States, Italy and Spain.

Clones were read by immunoSEQ multiplex PCR, and TCRdb kept only the in-frame ones, dropping some. The data hold about 150,000 clones, with around four fifths observed a single time. Germline CDR1 and CDR2: MGHDK and SYGVNS. The CDR3 totals 15 residues. V was clipped by 6 bases and J by 1 base, with 12 bases between them. The TCR comes from a human donor in a cohort sampled during active COVID-19. What was sequenced was peripheral blood. The J gene is TRBJ2-2, the V gene TRBV25-1; tentative D call: TRBD1 (6 bases). This chain's CDR3 is CASSQGQKNTGELFF. The CDR3 coding sequence is TGTGCCAGCAGCCAAGGACAGAAGAACACCGGGGAGCTGTTTTTT. The entire variable domain, with the rest obtained from reference TRBV25-1 and TRBJ2-2, is as follows: EADIYQTPRYLVIGTGKKITLECSQTMGHDKMYWYQQDPGMELHLIHYSYGVNSTEKGDLSSESTVSRIRTEHFPLTLESARPSHTSQYLCASSQGQKNTGELFFGEGSRLTVL.